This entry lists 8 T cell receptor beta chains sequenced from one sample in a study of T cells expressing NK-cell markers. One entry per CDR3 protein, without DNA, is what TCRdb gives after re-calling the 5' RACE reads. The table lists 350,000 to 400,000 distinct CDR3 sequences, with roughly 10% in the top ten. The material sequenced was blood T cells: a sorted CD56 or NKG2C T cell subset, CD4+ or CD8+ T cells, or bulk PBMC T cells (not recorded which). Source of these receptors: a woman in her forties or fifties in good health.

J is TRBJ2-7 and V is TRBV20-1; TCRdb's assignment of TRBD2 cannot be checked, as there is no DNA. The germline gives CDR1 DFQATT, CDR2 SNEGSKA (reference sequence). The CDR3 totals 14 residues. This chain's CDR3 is CSARDPGSGYEQYF.

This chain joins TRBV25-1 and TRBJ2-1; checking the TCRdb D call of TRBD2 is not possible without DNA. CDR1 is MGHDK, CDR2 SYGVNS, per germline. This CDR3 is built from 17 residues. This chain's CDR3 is CASSEFLGLAEGNEQFF.

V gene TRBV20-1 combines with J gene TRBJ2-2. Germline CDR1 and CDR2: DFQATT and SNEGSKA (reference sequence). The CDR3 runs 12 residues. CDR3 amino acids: CSAGNFPGELFF.

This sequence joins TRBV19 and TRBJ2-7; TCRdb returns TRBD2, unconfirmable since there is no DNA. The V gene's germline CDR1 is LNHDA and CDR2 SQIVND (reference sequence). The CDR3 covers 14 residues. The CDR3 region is CASGREHNSYEQYF.

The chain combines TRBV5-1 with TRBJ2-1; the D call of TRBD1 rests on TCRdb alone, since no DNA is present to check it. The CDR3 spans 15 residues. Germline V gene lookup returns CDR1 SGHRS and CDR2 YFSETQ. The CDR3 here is CASSQTGRNYNEQFF. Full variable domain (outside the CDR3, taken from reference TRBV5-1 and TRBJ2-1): KAGVTQTPRYLIKTRGQQVTLSCSPISGHRSVSWYQQTPGQGLQFLFEYFSETQRNKGNFPGRFSGRQFSNSRSEMNVSTLELGDSALYLCASSQTGRNYNEQFFGPGTRLTVL.

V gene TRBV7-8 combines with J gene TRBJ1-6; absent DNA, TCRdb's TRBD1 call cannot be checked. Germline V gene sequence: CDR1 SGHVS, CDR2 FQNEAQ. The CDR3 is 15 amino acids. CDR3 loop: CASSFLGGGDSPLHF.

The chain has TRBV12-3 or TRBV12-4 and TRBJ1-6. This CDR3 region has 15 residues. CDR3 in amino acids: CASSFRERTRSPLHF.

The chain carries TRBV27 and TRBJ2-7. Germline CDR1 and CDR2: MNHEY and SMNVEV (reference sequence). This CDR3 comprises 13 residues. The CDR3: CASSADVSYEQYF.